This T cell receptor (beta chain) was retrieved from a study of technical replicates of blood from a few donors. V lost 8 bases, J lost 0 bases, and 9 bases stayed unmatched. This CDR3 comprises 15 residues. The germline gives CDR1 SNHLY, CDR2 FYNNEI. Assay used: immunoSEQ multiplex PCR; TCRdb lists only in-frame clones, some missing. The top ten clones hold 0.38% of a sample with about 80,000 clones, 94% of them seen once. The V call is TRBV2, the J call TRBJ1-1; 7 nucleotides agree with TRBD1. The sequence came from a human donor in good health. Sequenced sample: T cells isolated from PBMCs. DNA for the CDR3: TGTGCCAGCCTCCTGGAGGGGGCACTGAACACTGAAGCTTTCTTT. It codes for CASLLEGALNTEAFF.